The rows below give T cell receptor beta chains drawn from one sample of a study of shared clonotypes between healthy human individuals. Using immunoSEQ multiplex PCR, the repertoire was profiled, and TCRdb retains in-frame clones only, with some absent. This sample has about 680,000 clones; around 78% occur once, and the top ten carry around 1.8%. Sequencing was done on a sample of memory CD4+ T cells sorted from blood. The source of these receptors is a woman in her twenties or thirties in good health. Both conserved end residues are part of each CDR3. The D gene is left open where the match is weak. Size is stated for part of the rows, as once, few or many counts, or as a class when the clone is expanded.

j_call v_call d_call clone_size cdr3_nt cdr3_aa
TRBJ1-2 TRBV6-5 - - TGTGCCAGCAGTTACTACAGTTCTTATGGCTACACCTTC CASSYYSSYGYTF
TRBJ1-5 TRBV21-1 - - TGTGCCAGCAGCAACCCCCATGACAGGGCGCAGCCCCAGCATTTT CASSNPHDRAQPQHF
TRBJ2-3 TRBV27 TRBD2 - TGTGCCAGGGGGTGGCAGCGGGGGGGCACAGATACGCAGTATTTT CARGWQRGGTDTQYF
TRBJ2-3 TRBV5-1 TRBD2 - TGCGCCAGCAGCTTGGTTGGACTAGCGGGAGATACAGATACGCAGTATTTT CASSLVGLAGDTDTQYF
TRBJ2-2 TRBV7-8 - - TGTGCCAGCAGCTGGGGACTGCCACTGGGCACCGGGGAGCTGTTTTTT CASSWGLPLGTGELFF
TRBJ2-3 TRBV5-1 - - TGCGCCAGCAGCACCCAGGGGTGGGGTACAGATACGCAGTATTTT CASSTQGWGTDTQYF
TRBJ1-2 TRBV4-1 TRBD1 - TGCGCCAGCAGCCAATTACCCGGGACAGGGGGTTTCGGCGGCTACACCTTC CASSQLPGTGGFGGYTF
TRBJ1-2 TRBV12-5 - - TGTGCTAGTGGGGACGAATACTATGGCTACACCTTC CASGDEYYGYTF
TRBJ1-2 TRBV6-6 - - TGTGCCAGCAGTTACACCCCCGGGGCAGCAGGCTACACCTTC CASSYTPGAAGYTF
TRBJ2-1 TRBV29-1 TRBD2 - TGCAGCGCCGCGGATAGCGGGAGGGCCGGAAAGCAGTTCTTC CSAADSGRAGKQFF
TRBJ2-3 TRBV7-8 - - TGTGCCAGCAGCTTAGTAACGGGACGGGGCACAGATACGCAGTATTTT CASSLVTGRGTDTQYF
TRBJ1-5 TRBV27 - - TGTGCCAGCAGTTTACGCGCGTCGGACAGAGATCAGCCCCAGCATTTT CASSLRASDRDQPQHF
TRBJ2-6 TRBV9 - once TGTGCCAGCAGCGTAGGGGTTGGGGCAAGCCATTCTGGGGCCAACGTCCTGACTTTC CASSVGVGASHSGANVLTF
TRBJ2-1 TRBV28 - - TGTGCCAGCAGGCGCCGGACAGAGAGCGATGAGCAGTTCTTC CASRRRTESDEQFF
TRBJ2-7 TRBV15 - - TGTGCCACCAGCAGAGCCCCGACTGGGCGGCACGAGCAGTACTTC CATSRAPTGRHEQYF
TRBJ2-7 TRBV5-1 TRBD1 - TGCGCCAGCAGCGACACGACAGGGCCCTACGAGCAGTACTTC CASSDTTGPYEQYF
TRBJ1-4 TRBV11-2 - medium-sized TGTGCCAGCAGCCCTCGGGCACAGAGGAATGAAAAACTGTTTTTT CASSPRAQRNEKLFF
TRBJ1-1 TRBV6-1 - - TGTGCCAGCAGTGAACTTGGTATTAGGGGGAACACTGAAGCTTTCTTT CASSELGIRGNTEAFF
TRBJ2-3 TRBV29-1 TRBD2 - TGCAGCGCACAGGGACTAGCGGGAAGGGGGCCAGATACGCAGTATTTT CSAQGLAGRGPDTQYF
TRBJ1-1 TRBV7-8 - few TGTGCCAGCAGCTTGAACACTGAAGCTTTCTTT CASSLNTEAFF
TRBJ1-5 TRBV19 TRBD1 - TGTGCCAGTAGTGACAGGGGCCCCCGGCCCCAGCATTTT CASSDRGPRPQHF
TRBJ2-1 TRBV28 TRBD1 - TGTGCCAGCAGTTCGGCGGGGACAGGGCCCTACAATGAGCAGTTCTTC CASSSAGTGPYNEQFF
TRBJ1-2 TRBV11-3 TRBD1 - TGTGCCAGCAGCCACCCGGGACAGGGTGTAGCTGGCTACACCTTC CASSHPGQGVAGYTF
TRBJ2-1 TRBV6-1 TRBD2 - TGTGCCAGCATCAGACTAGCGGAACTCAATGAGCAGTTCTTC CASIRLAELNEQFF
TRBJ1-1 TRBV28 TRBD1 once TGTGCCAGCAGTTCGAGTGGACAGGGGGCGGGAACTGAAGCTTTCTTT CASSSSGQGAGTEAFF
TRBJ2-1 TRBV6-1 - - TGTGCCAGCACCCGCGCTGGGCGGGATGAGCAGTTCTTC CASTRAGRDEQFF
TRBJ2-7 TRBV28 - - TGTGCCAGCAGCCGCCCCGTGGGCTTGGGTTTGGGCGAGCAGTACTTC CASSRPVGLGLGEQYF
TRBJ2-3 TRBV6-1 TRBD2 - TGTGCCAGCAGTAGAGCGGGAGGATCGGATACGCAGTATTTT CASSRAGGSDTQYF
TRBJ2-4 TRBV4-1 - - TGCGCCAGCAGCCAAGATTCATCGGGGTCAGCCAAAAACATTCAGTACTTC CASSQDSSGSAKNIQYF
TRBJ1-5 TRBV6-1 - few TGTGCCAGCAGCGATCGACGGGGATGGCAGCCCCAGCATTTT CASSDRRGWQPQHF
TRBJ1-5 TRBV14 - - TGTGCCAGCAGTCAGACAGGCAATCAGCCCCAGCATTTT CASSQTGNQPQHF
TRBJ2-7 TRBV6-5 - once TGTGCCAGCAGACCCCCCGGACCCTCGCGGGAGTACTTC CASRPPGPSREYF
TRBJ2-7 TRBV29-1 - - TGCAGCGTTGGGGCGGGCTCCGAGCAGTACTTC CSVGAGSEQYF
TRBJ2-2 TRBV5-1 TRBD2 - TGCGCCAGCCATCTAGCGGGGTTTGACGGGGAGCTGTTTTTT CASHLAGFDGELFF
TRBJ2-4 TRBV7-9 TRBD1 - TGTGCCAGCTTCCAGGACAGGGGGCTTGGAGCGACTGATAAAAACATTCAGTACTTC CASFQDRGLGATDKNIQYF
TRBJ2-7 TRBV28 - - TGTGCCAGCAGTAGCGGGTCGCGCCCCGAGCAGTACTTC CASSSGSRPEQYF
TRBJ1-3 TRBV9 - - TGTGCCAGCAGTCCTACAGGAAACACCATATATTTT CASSPTGNTIYF
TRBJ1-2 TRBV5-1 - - TGCGCCAGCAGCCCGGGACGGACGGGGGGTGGCTACACCTTC CASSPGRTGGGYTF
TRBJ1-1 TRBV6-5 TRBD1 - TGTGCCAGCAGCCTCGGGACAGCTGAAGCTTTCTTT CASSLGTAEAFF
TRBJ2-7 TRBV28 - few TGTGCCAGCAGTCCCGCAGGGAGGAGGGGGGAGCAGTACTTC CASSPAGRRGEQYF
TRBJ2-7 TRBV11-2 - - TGTGCCAGCAGATCGGGAGCGCCCCACAACGAGCAGTACTTC CASRSGAPHNEQYF
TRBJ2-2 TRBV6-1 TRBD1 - TGTGCCAGCTACCCCGGACAGGGTAACACCGGGGAGCTGTTTTTT CASYPGQGNTGELFF
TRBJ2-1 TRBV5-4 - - TGTGCCAGCAGTGGGACCCGAAATGAGCAGTTCTTC CASSGTRNEQFF
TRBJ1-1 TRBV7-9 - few TGTGCCAGCAGCACTTACAGGGCTGATGAAGCTTTCTTT CASSTYRADEAFF
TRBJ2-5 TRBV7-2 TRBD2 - TGTGCCAGCAGCGCGGGGGGACTAGCGGGAGGACGGTTGCGGGAGACCCAGTACTTC CASSAGGLAGGRLRETQYF
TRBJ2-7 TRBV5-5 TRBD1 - TGTGCCAGCAGCTACTGGACAGGGAGCTCCTACGAGCAGTACTTC CASSYWTGSSYEQYF
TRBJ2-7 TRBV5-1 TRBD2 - TGCGCCAGCAAGGAACTAGCGGGTTCCTACGAGCAGTACTTC CASKELAGSYEQYF
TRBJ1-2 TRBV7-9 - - TGTGCCAGCACCATGGACCGGCTAGGCTACACCTTC CASTMDRLGYTF
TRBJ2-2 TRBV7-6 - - TGTGCCAGCAGCTGCGTCAGGGTTTGCAGGGCCACGAACACCGGGGAGCTGTTTTTT CASSCVRVCRATNTGELFF